This TCR beta chain was observed in a study of T-cell memory formation after mild COVID-19. On the study more broadly: TCR clusters were mostly confined to one donor each. Broader study findings: The study found contracting CD4+ clones mainly in CM and EM and contracting CD8+ clones in EMRA. Researchers could not confirm that second-wave clones peaking on day 37 targeted SARS-CoV-2.

Germline trimming cut 4 bases from V and 3 bases from J; bases unmatched to any gene: 5. This CDR3 has 15 residues. Per the germline V gene, CDR1 is SGHKS and CDR2 is YYEKEE (reference sequence). A 5'RACE reaction primed in the constant segment made cDNA libraries of TCR alpha and TCR beta, and these carried sample barcodes and UMIs. One entry per CDR3 protein, called by TCRdb with MiXCR from the 5' RACE reads. The table lists about 110,000 distinct CDR3 sequences, 18% of them singletons. As regards this clonotype: The antigen is undetermined.

The TCR was taken from a young man who had mild COVID-19 (a few samples of this study predate the infection). Cell type and time point are not known. This chain connects TRBV5-5 to TRBJ2-2, with TRBD1 matching over 8 bases. The material sequenced was PBMCs or a T cell subset sorted from them (not recorded which). CDR3 in amino acids: CASSHLTGDTGELFF. As DNA, the CDR3 is TGTGCCAGCAGCCATCTGACAGGGGACACCGGGGAGCTGTTTTTT.